This T cell receptor beta chain stems from a study of graft-versus-host responses after intestinal transplantation. Findings and caveats of the study: Subjects displaying graft-donor T cell macrochimerism possessed elevated graft-versus-host to host-versus-graft clonal ratios inside allografts. Recipient marrow showed GvH clones, some seen first in ileum or blood.

The assay was immunoSEQ multiplex PCR, and TCRdb's table has in-frame clones only and misses some. The sample holds about 150,000 clones, around 90% seen once. Worth noting for this clone: Its specificity is not known.

The starting material was unstimulated CD4+ T cells sorted from spleen or lymph node cells, obtained before intestinal transplant. The source of this sequence is a human donor who received an intestinal transplant.

CDR3 loop: CASRTTSGTDTQYF. CDR3 sequence (DNA): TGTGCCAGTCGCACGACTAGCGGGACAGATACGCAGTATTTT. The genes are TRBV19 and TRBJ2-3; TRBD2 aligns across 10 bases. V gave up 8 bases and J gave up 3 bases; unmatched junction bases: 5. The CDR3 spans 14 residues. Per the germline V gene, CDR1 is LNHDA and CDR2 is SQIVND (reference sequence).